The subject of this entry is one T cell receptor (beta chain). Its antigen specificity is not known. Qualities for individual bases were not recorded, and no much larger clone is one base off. These data originate in a study of cytomegalovirus exposure and HLA in healthy donors (dated by TCRdb to about 2017). At the level of the whole study: According to an earlier analysis of several hundred of the donors, some 170 million T cells yielded 117 million unique TCR beta sequences and less than 300 Gb of sequence data. An early release covering more than 500 HLA-typed donors comprised about 310 gigabases of sequencing data and 85 million to 100 million unique TCR sequences. Of the approximately 400 genotyped donors, more than 75% were placed in the genetic ancestry cluster associated with self-reported Caucasian donors. The study aimed to test whether cataloging public T cell receptors could reveal signatures of past pathogen exposure. The study profiled the T cell repertoires of more than 500 subjects by immunosequencing and related them to cytomegalovirus serostatus. Besides the first cohort of more than 650 subjects, a separate validation cohort made up of over 100 different subjects was used. The study combined high-throughput TCR immunosequencing, statistical association of individual TCRs with disease status, and machine learning to predict cytomegalovirus infection status. A later analysis re-examined previously published TCR beta repertoires from more than 550 donors and added high-resolution HLA genotyping to investigate patterns of TCR occurrence. The later analysis used no new phenotypic data to find candidate immune exposures, relying instead on TCR beta sequences and their occurrence across donors. To decide whether each TCR beta V gene segment behaved as functional or pseudogenic, an earlier analysis of approximately 620 of the donors relied on high-throughput TCR beta sequencing. Donor age, sex, ethnicity and CMV serostatus were collected together with the repertoire data. Genome-wide SNP genotypes for about 60% of the 666 donors were used in a later genetic analysis, which treated that subset as a discovery cohort. Every discovery cohort repertoire had been produced on one sequencing platform. HLA typing covered class I and class II loci at four-digit resolution. Typing coverage varied by locus: roughly 629-640 donors for A, B, C, DRB1 and DQB1; approximately 500 for DQA1; some 610 for DPA1; around 490 for DPB1. Roughly 5 DR-DQ haplotypes were handled as single units for association and clustering, since linkage in the cohort was strong. On average, roughly 250,000 unique TCR beta nucleotide sequences were sequenced per donor among 300 to 500 genotyped donors of the cohort, with roughly 18% of those sequences being non-productive.

The library was obtained by the immunoSEQ multiplex PCR assay. A mixture of 60 forward primers for TCR Vbeta segments and 13 reverse primers for TCR Jbeta segments was used in the multiplex PCR. A multiplex PCR assay on genomic DNA amplified the CDR3 region of rearranged TCR beta genes. The Illumina HiSeq System was used to sequence the amplified TCR beta libraries as 87-base-pair reads. As for the original processing: A later analysis counted approximately 76 million unique TCR beta chains across the 666 repertoires, and some 11 million of these chains were shared by at least two donors. A nearest-neighbor algorithm error-corrected the raw reads and collapsed the reads into unique sequences, merging closely related sequences to remove PCR and sequencing errors. V, D and J gene segments were assigned by aligning CDR3 sequences to IMGT reference sequences. Each retained sequence needed at least a six-nucleotide match to both a V gene segment and a J gene segment. Rearrangements were classified as productive when the CDR3 lacked stop codons and remained in frame with V and J, and all other rearrangements were classified as non-productive. CDR3 was defined according to IMGT convention as the region running from the second conserved V-encoded cysteine to the conserved J-encoded phenylalanine. In an earlier analysis of around 600 of the donors, sequences lacking an unambiguous match to a single V gene segment were excluded. In an earlier analysis of several hundred of the donors, V segments were called functional above 56.7% productive rearrangements and were called segregating when the between-donor standard deviation exceeded 5%. To diagnose cytomegalovirus status from the catalog of TCR beta chain sequences, a statistical classification framework was built. In a later analysis, V and J genes were assigned by comparing TCR nucleotide sequences against IMGT/GENE-DB human TR gene sequences. Using the TCRdist pipeline, a later analysis assigned CDR3 sequences along with most-parsimonious VDJ recombination scenarios. In a later analysis, each TCR beta chain was defined by its CDR3 amino acid sequence together with its V-gene family, and reads lacking a unique V-gene family were excluded. As a way to deal with suspected cross-contamination and a sequencing artifact, a later analysis dropped 592 nucleotide sequences that were highly shared and had low generation probability. A later analysis calculated a clonal expansion index for each public chain from normalized within-repertoire ranks of inferred template counts. Generation probabilities in a later analysis came from a VDJ recombination model fitted to out-of-frame rearrangements, and those results were checked against IGoR. Hypergeometric tests were used in a later analysis to score TCR-TCR, TCR-HLA and TCR-CMV co-occurrence, with a repertoire-size bias correction applied to the TCR pairs. In a later analysis, false discovery rates were estimated by permuting HLA or CMV assignments 20 times. In a later analysis, co-occurring TCRs were grouped using DBSCAN, and TCRdist sequence similarity was added for clustering within HLA-allele-positive subsets. Repertoires with fewer than 30,000 or more than 120,000 public chains, plus five repertoires with anomalous nucleotide sharing, were excluded from co-occurrence clustering. TCRdb re-hosts the immuneACCESS table, in-frame sequences only. Its copies lack some clones; in the studies checked, an unresolved V gene accounts for under half of them, and the cause for the rest is not known. V, J and clone size reflect that table, while D and trimming were determined from the DNA. The sample data list 65,000 to 85,000 clones, and about nine tenths of these were observed just once. The ten largest clones capture just under 2% of the sample.

Here is what the overall study found, with its caveats: A later analysis found that HLA-associated TCR beta chains were more clonally expanded and had lower generation probabilities than equally common non-associated chains. Immune exposure information for the cohort was limited to CMV serostatus. While some public TCRs were present in many individuals, most TCR sequences turned up only very rarely across donors. Compared with the approximately 710-donor mean, donors in an Asian-associated ancestry cluster had fewer N-insertions in productive TCRs, according to a later genetic analysis. In this cohort, only TCR beta chains were sequenced, and detectable features were limited by the absence of alpha or paired-chain data. A few of the identified cytomegalovirus-associated TCR beta chains were confirmed in vitro to be specific for cytomegalovirus antigens. When HLA alleles, especially DR and DQ, strongly co-occurred, attributing TCR associations to individual alleles was difficult. Several of the top co-occurrence clusters appeared to be linked to parvovirus B19, influenza, CMV and Epstein-Barr virus, according to a later analysis. A later analysis associated 15,000 to 20,000 TCR beta sequences with specific HLA alleles at a false discovery rate of 0.05. V-gene and J-gene trimming of TCR beta chains was associated with a missense DCLRE1C variant in a later genetic analysis, and the association was replicated in an independent cohort. Because HLA typing was missing for some donors at each locus, association tests included only the typed subset. Broadly in line with IMGT annotations, most TCR beta V segments showed up in productive rearrangements about 90% or about 30% of the time in an earlier analysis of approximately 640 of the donors. In a later analysis, most CMV-associated TCR beta chains were found to appear HLA-restricted, with HLA associations seemingly driven largely by CMV exposure. Cytomegalovirus status was reported to be diagnosed by the classifier with high specificity and sensitivity in both the original and validation cohorts. Some IMGT-functional V segments, including TRBV6-2 and TRBV6-3, could not be distinguished by the 87-base-pair reads and were therefore excluded. The study listed around 160 TCR beta chains as associated with cytomegalovirus. According to the authors, the approach could potentially be generalized to other disease states and immunological phenotypes. Sequencing depth was assumed to be roughly uniform across donors in the presence/absence analyses, though that assumption may not hold. A further reported finding was that TCR beta sequences accurately predicted the HLA-A and HLA-B alleles for most subjects in the first cohort. A later analysis found that TCR association rates varied across HLA loci, with DRB1 alleles showing the most associated TCRs and HLA-C alleles the fewest. Linkage disequilibrium might explain the correlated functional status among segregating V segments, but an unknown experimental factor could not be ruled out. The earlier analysis of nearly 600 of the donors excluded roughly 16 rarely observed V segments, including chromosome 9 orphons, because counts were too low. A group of highly shared sequence variants was considered likely to be a technical artifact of the sequencing pipeline.

The germline ends are 9 bases apart after V is trimmed by 6 bases and J by 0 bases. The CDR3 sequence holds 14 residues, the cysteine and phenylalanine included. Solely the CDR3 DNA is kept, with 42 bases framed from the first base. CDR1 and CDR2, per the germline V gene, are SNHLY and FYNNEI. The cohort was made up of around 720 healthy bone marrow donors. At the time of sampling, every cohort member was nominally healthy, though immune exposures that went unrecorded were likely present. The donor was CMV seronegative and belonged to the group of roughly 330 seronegative cohort members. Each donor provided a peripheral blood sample, and peripheral blood mononuclear cells were used for TCR beta sequencing. The Qiagen DNeasy Blood Extraction Kit was used to extract genomic DNA from the blood cell samples.

What was sequenced was PBMCs. This TCR came from a woman under 40 in good health and CMV-seronegative. The rearranged chain carries TRBV2 and TRBJ1-3, with the identity of the D gene unclear. The nucleotide sequence reads as follows: TGTGCCAGCAGGGTGAGCGGCTCTGGAAACACCATATATTTT. It codes for CASRVSGSGNTIYF.